This is a list of T cell receptor beta chains from one sample in a study of Ad26.COV2.S vaccination and SARS-CoV-2 variants. Data came from immunoSEQ multiplex PCR; TCRdb stores just in-frame clones and leaves some out. The profile shows fewer than 900,000 clones, roughly nine tenths of them singletons. The starting material was peripheral blood, obtained in a trial of Ad26.COV2.S vaccine versus placebo. These receptors were taken from a person between 18 and 65 years old who received the Ad26.COV2.S COVID-19 vaccine or a placebo. Each CDR3 is given with its conserved first and last residue. Each record gives: V gene, D gene, J gene, clone size, CDR3 DNA, CDR3 protein. A D gene is named only where the DNA matches it firmly. Rows give clone size only sometimes, using once, few, many, or a class for an expanded clone.

TRBV19	NA	TRBJ1-2	NA	TGTGCCAGTAGGCTCTCGGGCGCCTTAGACTATGGCTACACCTTC	CASRLSGALDYGYTF
TRBV2	NA	TRBJ2-7	few	TGTGCCAGCATCGCACGGGCCTACGAGCAGTACTTC	CASIARAYEQYF
TRBV30	TRBD1	TRBJ1-4	NA	TGTGCCTGGAGTGTACTATCTACAGGGGTTAATGAAAAACTGTTTTTT	CAWSVLSTGVNEKLFF
TRBV19	TRBD1	TRBJ2-7	NA	TGTGCCAGTAGGACAGGGAATGGAGAGCAGTACTTC	CASRTGNGEQYF
TRBV11-2	TRBD1	TRBJ1-2	NA	TGTGCCAGCAGCTCTCGGGACAGGGGGGGCTATGGCTACACCTTC	CASSSRDRGGYGYTF
TRBV19	NA	TRBJ1-4	NA	TGTGCCAGTAGATTTCAGGGCGCAACTAATGAAAAACTGTTTTTT	CASRFQGATNEKLFF
TRBV19	NA	TRBJ1-1	NA	TGTGCCAGTAGTATCATCAGTCCACGGGAAGCTTTCTTT	CASSIISPREAFF
TRBV30	NA	TRBJ1-1	few	TGTGCCTGGAGTCCACTCGGGATGAACACTGAAGCTTTCTTT	CAWSPLGMNTEAFF
TRBV5-1	NA	TRBJ1-6	once	TGCGCCAGCAGCTTCTCGCGTTCACCCCTCCACTTT	CASSFSRSPLHF
TRBV6-5	NA	TRBJ1-2	NA	TGTGCCAGCATCCTAGGAGGGTACATTGGCTACACCTTC	CASILGGYIGYTF
TRBV3-1/TRBV3-2	NA	TRBJ2-3	NA	TGTGCCAGCAGCCATTATACAGGGTCCCAATCGGGAGATACGCAGTATTTT	CASSHYTGSQSGDTQYF
TRBV6-6	NA	TRBJ2-1	NA	TGTGCCAGCACCCAATGGCACACAGGAGGGCAGTTCTTC	CASTQWHTGGQFF
TRBV7-9	TRBD1	TRBJ1-4	NA	TGTGCCAGCAGCACGGGACAGCCAGGTGAAAAACTGTTTTTT	CASSTGQPGEKLFF
TRBV27	NA	TRBJ2-2	NA	TGTGCCAGCAGTTTATCTCGGATCGGGGAGCTGTTTTTT	CASSLSRIGELFF
TRBV5-4	NA	TRBJ2-3	NA	TGTGCCAGCAGCTCGCCGGTAGACGATACGCAGTATTTT	CASSSPVDDTQYF
TRBV3-1/TRBV3-2	NA	TRBJ1-5	NA	TGTGCCAGCAGCCAAGAAGGGGTTAAGCCCCAGCATTTT	CASSQEGVKPQHF
TRBV30	TRBD1	TRBJ1-2	NA	TGTGCTGTAAACAGGGGTCTTAGCTATGGCTACACCTTC	CAVNRGLSYGYTF
TRBV27	TRBD1	TRBJ1-1	NA	TGTGCCAGCAGTTTTTGGGAGACAGGGAAGGAGAACACTGAAGCTTTCTTT	CASSFWETGKENTEAFF
TRBV24-1	NA	TRBJ2-3	NA	TGTGCCACCAGTGTTTACGATACGCAGTATTTT	CATSVYDTQYF
TRBV15	NA	TRBJ2-2	NA	TGTGCCACCAGCAGAGATCTCGCGGGGCACGCGAACACCGGGGAGCTGTTTTTT	CATSRDLAGHANTGELFF